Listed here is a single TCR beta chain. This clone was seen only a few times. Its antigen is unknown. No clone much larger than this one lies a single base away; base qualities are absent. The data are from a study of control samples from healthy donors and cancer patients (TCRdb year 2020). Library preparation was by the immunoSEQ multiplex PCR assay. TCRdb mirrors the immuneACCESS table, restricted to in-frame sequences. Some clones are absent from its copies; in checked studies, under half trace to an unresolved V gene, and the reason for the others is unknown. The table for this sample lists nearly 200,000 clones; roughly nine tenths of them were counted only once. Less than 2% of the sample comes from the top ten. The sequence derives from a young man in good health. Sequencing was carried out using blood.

The DNA is as follows: TGTGCCAGCAGTCCGTCCCGGGACAGGGGACCACCCCTCCACTTT. Translated, this is CASSPSRDRGPPLHF. The rearrangement combines TRBV2 with TRBJ1-6; the central 10 bases match TRBD1. The CDR3 starts with the cysteine, ends with the phenylalanine, and has 15 residues. Only the CDR3 portion is preserved as DNA: 45 bases, with reading frame beginning at the first base. V and J are trimmed by 5 bases and 11 bases, and the gene matches miss 9 bases of the junction. The CDR1 and CDR2 encoded by the germline V gene are SNHLY and FYNNEI.